Listed here are 18 T cell receptor beta chains from one sample, sequenced in a study of T-cell reconstitution after alpha-beta-depleted transplantation in children. The authors prepared the TCRbeta library with unique molecular identifiers. TCRdb reprocessed the PCR reads with MiXCR, giving one entry per CDR3 protein. The sample contains hundreds of thousands of distinct CDR3 sequences, about an eighth of which appear only once. The input for sequencing was PBMCs, mostly from graft donor cells, taken 360 days after TCRalphabeta/CD19-depleted stem cell transplant. The receptors stem from a male patient under 18 who had a stem cell transplant for acute myeloid leukemia, so the T cells may come from the graft donor.

This clonotype was picked up a small number of times. The rearrangement uses TRBV29-1 and TRBJ2-1; 10 bases are a match to TRBD2. CDR1 and CDR2 from the germline V gene are SQVTM and ANQGSEA. Trimming at V came to 4 bases and at J to 12 bases, leaving 9 bases not matched to a gene. The length of the CDR3 is 13 residues. The CDR3 DNA reads as TGCAGCGTTGGCCTAGCGGGAGCCCACGCGCAGTTCTTC. It yields the protein CSVGLAGAHAQFF.

The chain couples TRBV5-1 to TRBJ2-3; possibly TRBD1 for D (5 bases). CDR3 length equals 16 residues. The V gene's germline CDR1 is SGHRS and CDR2 YFSETQ. Trimming pared 6 bases from V and 0 bases from J, leaving 17 bases between. This CDR3 is CASTPTGALSTDTQYF. CDR3 nucleotide sequence: TGCGCCAGCACCCCCACAGGCGCCTTGAGCACAGATACGCAGTATTTT.

The gene calls are TRBV9 and TRBJ2-1; TRBD2 matches 10 bases. The CDR3 runs 14 residues. The V gene's germline CDR1 is SGDLS and CDR2 YYNGEE. V shed 3 bases, J shed 8 bases, and the junction held 5 bases outside the gene matches. The CDR3 sequence: CASSEREGSHEQFF. Here the CDR3 DNA reads TGTGCCAGCAGCGAGCGGGAGGGGTCTCATGAGCAGTTCTTC. The full variable domain, in which reference TRBV9 and TRBJ2-1 provide the parts outside the CDR3, is DSGVTQTPKHLITATGQRVTLRCSPRSGDLSVYWYQQSLDQGLQFLIQYYNGEERAKGNILERFSAQQFPDLHSELNLSSLELGDSALYFCASSEREGSHEQFFGPGTRLTVL.

The CDR3 region is CSVVERVNTGELFF. The CDR3, as DNA: TGCAGCGTTGTAGAGCGGGTTAACACCGGGGAGCTGTTTTTT. J is TRBJ2-2 and V is TRBV29-1; D is perhaps TRBD2 (6 bases). V lost 4 bases and J 2 bases, leaving 11 bases between the germline ends. Germline values: CDR1 SQVTM, CDR2 ANQGSEA. This CDR3 has 14 residues.

The chain joins TRBV4-3 to TRBJ2-7, with D tentatively TRBD1 (5 bases). Germline CDR1 and CDR2: LGHNA and YSLEER. CDR3 size: 13 residues. With 1 base removed from V and 3 bases from J, the gap between germline ends came to 7 bases. Written as DNA, the CDR3 is TGCGCCAGCAGCCAAGGGGGCGACTACGAGCAGTACTTC. It translates to CASSQGGDYEQYF.

This clonotype was observed at least ten times. V gene TRBV29-1 combines with J gene TRBJ2-7; D is uncertain. The CDR3 totals 13 residues. Trimming stripped 4 bases from V and 2 bases from J, with 12 bases between. Germline assignment: CDR1 SQVTM and CDR2 ANQGSEA. DNA for the CDR3: TGCAGCGTTGGGGGAAATGGGCCCTACGAGCAGTACTTC. Translation gives CSVGGNGPYEQYF.

Comments on this clonotype: A much larger clone differs by one base, so this may be a read error. The chain has TRBV29-1 and TRBJ1-1, with TRBD1 identical over 7 bases. In germline, CDR1 is SQVTM, CDR2 ANQGSEA. The CDR3 contains 12 residues. V shed 8 bases, J shed 0 bases, and the junction held 3 bases outside the gene matches. The CDR3 sequence: CSSGQVNTEAFF. The DNA for the CDR3 is TGCAGCTCTGGACAGGTGAACACTGAAGCTTTCTTT.

This chain joins TRBV7-2 and TRBJ2-7; 8 bases map to TRBD1. Germline V lookup: CDR1 SGHTA, CDR2 FQGNSA. CDR3 size: 13 residues. V trimming: 5 bases; J trimming: 5 bases; junction bases outside the gene matches: 5. The CDR3 is CASSADRAHEQYF. DNA for the CDR3: TGTGCCAGCAGCGCGGACAGGGCCCACGAGCAGTACTTC.

The chain links TRBV6-1 to TRBJ1-5; tentative D call: TRBD1 (5 bases). The CDR3 loop spans 19 amino acids. Germline-derived CDR1 and CDR2 are MNHNS and SASEGT. The germline V and J ends were trimmed by 7 bases and 9 bases, with 34 bases remaining between them. The CDR3 protein is CASTITLCRDSPSRGPQHF. CDR3 nucleotide sequence: TGTGCCAGCACCATAACTCTCTGTCGGGACTCACCCTCGCGTGGGCCCCAGCATTTT.

This clonotype has just a few counts. The chain employs TRBV20-1 and TRBJ2-3; possibly TRBD1 or TRBD2 for D (5 bases each). The CDR3 runs to 13 residues. Trimming took off 5 bases at V and 2 bases at J, with 11 bases between the two ends. CDR1 and CDR2 from the germline V gene are DFQATT and SNEGSKA (reference sequence). The CDR3: CSAEGRLTDTQYF. DNA of the CDR3: TGCAGTGCTGAGGGACGGCTCACAGATACGCAGTATTTT.

In this sample, this clonotype turned up a few times. The chain has TRBV14 and TRBJ2-2, with TRBD2 matching 8 bases. CDR1 SGHDN and CDR2 FVKESK come from the germline V gene. The CDR3 consists of 16 residues. The V and J ends lost 0 bases and 1 base, in that order; junction bases with no gene match: 1. In DNA form, the CDR3 reads TGTGCCAGCAGCCAAGAACTAGCGGTGAACACCGGGGAGCTGTTTTTT. This sequence encodes CASSQELAVNTGELFF.

This clonotype turned up a few times. V and J are TRBV12-3 or TRBV12-4 and TRBJ1-2; 7 nucleotides align to TRBD1. This CDR3 has 15 residues. Unmatched junction bases numbered 6, after V lost 5 bases and J lost 0 bases. The CDR3 is CASSPGTVPNYGYTF. CDR3 sequence (DNA): TGTGCCAGCAGTCCCGGGACAGTTCCTAACTATGGCTACACCTTC.

The chain joins TRBV9 to TRBJ2-7, with a tentative D call TRBD1 (5 bases). The CDR3 spans 14 residues. The ends were cut back, 0 bases at V and 0 bases at J, with 7 bases in the middle. The germline V gene encodes CDR1 SGDLS and CDR2 YYNGEE. CDR3 loop: CASSVGRGSYEQYF. In nucleotides, the CDR3 is TGTGCCAGCAGCGTAGGAAGGGGCTCCTACGAGCAGTACTTC.

This chain connects TRBV6-5 to TRBJ1-2, with D hard to call. This CDR3 has 14 amino acids. The V end lost 2 bases, the J end lost 3 bases, and 10 bases lay between the germline ends. Germline lookup yields CDR1 MNHEY and CDR2 SVGAGI. The CDR3 protein is CASSYTDGHYGYTF. DNA for the CDR3: TGTGCCAGCAGTTACACGGATGGCCACTATGGCTACACCTTC.

The chain uses TRBV5-1 and TRBJ2-1; tentatively, D is TRBD1 (6 bases). The V and J ends lost 1 base and 5 bases respectively, with 13 bases between them. CDR1 SGHRS and CDR2 YFSETQ come from the germline V gene. The CDR3 is made up of 15 amino acids. The CDR3 is CASSLIQGVHNEQFF. The CDR3 nucleotides read TGCGCCAGCAGCTTGATACAGGGAGTCCACAATGAGCAGTTCTTC.

Regarding this clonotype: A read error is likely, as this CDR3 ends without the conserved phenylalanine or tryptophan. CDR3 sequence (DNA): TGTGCCAGCAGCTTAGGGGAGGACTCGGGGCAGTTCTGC. This encodes CASSLGEDSGQFC. V and J are TRBV7-8 and TRBJ2-1; perhaps TRBD2 as D (6 bases). The CDR3 is made up of 13 amino acids. Per germline, CDR1 SGHVS and CDR2 FQNEAQ. V lost 1 base and J lost 12, with 13 bases in between.

This sequence joins TRBV29-1 and TRBJ2-3; 11 bases are a match to TRBD2. The CDR3 covers 16 residues. The germline V gene has CDR1 SQVTM and CDR2 ANQGSEA. After removal of 3 bases from V and 4 bases from J, the junction contained 9 bases not matched to a gene. DNA of the CDR3: TGCAGCGTTGATGGCACTAGCGGGAGCCTCCCAGATACGCAGTATTTT. Its translation: CSVDGTSGSLPDTQYF.

The chain is built from TRBV28 and TRBJ2-1; a weak D match, TRBD1 (6 bases). V was shortened by 4 bases and J by 8 bases, with 12 bases between the two germline ends. Germline CDR1 and CDR2: MDHEN and SYDVKM. This CDR3 has 13 residues. The CDR3 region is CASSYNRADEQFF. In DNA, the CDR3 is TGTGCCAGCAGTTATAACAGGGCCGATGAGCAGTTCTTC.